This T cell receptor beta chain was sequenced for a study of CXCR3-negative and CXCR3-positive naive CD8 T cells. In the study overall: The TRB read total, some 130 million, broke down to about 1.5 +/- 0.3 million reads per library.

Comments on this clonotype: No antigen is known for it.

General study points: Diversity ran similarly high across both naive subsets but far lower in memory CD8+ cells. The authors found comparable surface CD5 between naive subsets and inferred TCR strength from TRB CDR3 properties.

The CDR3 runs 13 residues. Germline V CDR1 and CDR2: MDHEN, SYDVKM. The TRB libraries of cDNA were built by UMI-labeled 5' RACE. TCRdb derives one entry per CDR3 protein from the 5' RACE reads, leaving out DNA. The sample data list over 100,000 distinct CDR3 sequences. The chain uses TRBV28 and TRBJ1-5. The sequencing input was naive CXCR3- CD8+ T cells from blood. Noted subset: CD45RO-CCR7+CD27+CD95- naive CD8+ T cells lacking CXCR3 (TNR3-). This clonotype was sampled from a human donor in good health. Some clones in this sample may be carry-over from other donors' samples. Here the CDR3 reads CASSFAGDQPQHF.